A selection of T cell receptor beta chains follows, all from one sample in a study of T cell repertoires in cytomegalovirus infection. Antigen specificity for these receptors is unknown. From the reads, TCRdb called clonotypes with MiXCR, one entry per CDR3 protein. The table has 46,000 or so distinct CDR3 sequences, 20% to 25% seen once. The specimen was PBMCs, sequenced either directly or after in vitro stimulation (not recorded which). These receptors were taken from a human donor in good health (CMV status not recorded). Some clones in this sample may be carry-over from other donors' samples. Both conserved end residues are part of each CDR3. The order of the fields is D gene, V gene, J gene, clone size, CDR3 protein, CDR3 DNA. The D gene is left open where the match is weak. Expanded clones get a size class; other rows say once, few or many, or leave the size out.

TRBD1	TRBV4-2	TRBJ1-1	.	CATSQADRESTEAFF	TGTGCCACCAGCCAAGCTGACAGGGAATCCACTGAAGCTTTCTTT
TRBD1	TRBV2	TRBJ1-5	.	CASTKTGLVRQPQHF	TGTGCCAGCACTAAGACAGGGCTAGTTCGCCAGCCCCAGCATTTT
.	TRBV7-6	TRBJ2-5	many	CASSLVGYQETQYF	TGTGCCAGCAGCTTAGTGGGGTACCAAGAGACCCAGTACTTC
.	TRBV28	TRBJ1-5	few	CASSQLRTSRNQPQHF	TGTGCCAGCAGCCAACTACGGACTAGTCGGAATCAGCCCCAGCATTTT
.	TRBV3-1	TRBJ2-7	.	CASSQDDIGGPYEQYF	TGTGCCAGCAGCCAAGACGATATAGGTGGGCCCTACGAGCAGTACTTC
.	TRBV7-9	TRBJ1-1	.	CASSQGGLRAFF	TGTGCCAGCAGCCAAGGGGGGCTGAGAGCTTTCTTT
.	TRBV12-3/TRBV12-4	TRBJ2-7	few	CASTAGARAYEQYF	TGTGCCAGCACCGCGGGGGCGCGTGCGTACGAGCAGTACTTC
TRBD2	TRBV7-6	TRBJ2-7	many	CASSLNIAGDSYEQYF	TGTGCCAGCAGCTTAAATATAGCGGGAGATTCCTACGAGCAGTACTTC
TRBD1	TRBV7-2	TRBJ1-1	many	CASSLQGYTEAFF	TGTGCCAGCAGCCTACAGGGGTACACTGAAGCTTTCTTT
.	TRBV10-2	TRBJ1-2	.	CASSESRQGLGYTF	TGCGCCAGCAGTGAGTCCCGGCAGGGCCTTGGCTACACCTTC
.	TRBV28	TRBJ2-7	.	CASSPPAGISYEQYF	TGTGCCAGCTCTCCCCCGGCAGGGATCTCCTACGAGCAGTACTTC
.	TRBV12-3/TRBV12-4	TRBJ2-1	many	CASRLVAESNEQFF	TGTGCCAGCCGCTTGGTAGCGGAGAGCAATGAGCAGTTCTTC
.	TRBV10-3	TRBJ1-3	.	CAISVGSSGNTIYF	TGTGCCATCAGTGTGGGCAGCTCTGGAAACACCATATATTTT
.	TRBV2	TRBJ2-3	many	CATSIGVHTDTQYF	TGTGCCACGTCAATCGGGGTACATACAGATACGCAGTATTTT
.	TRBV6-1	TRBJ2-3	few	CASSEGGGPDTQYF	TGTGCCAGCAGTGAAGGAGGTGGGCCAGATACGCAGTATTTT
.	TRBV9	TRBJ2-7	.	CASSLGVGTYEQYF	TGTGCCAGCAGTTTGGGAGTGGGCACCTACGAGCAGTACTTC